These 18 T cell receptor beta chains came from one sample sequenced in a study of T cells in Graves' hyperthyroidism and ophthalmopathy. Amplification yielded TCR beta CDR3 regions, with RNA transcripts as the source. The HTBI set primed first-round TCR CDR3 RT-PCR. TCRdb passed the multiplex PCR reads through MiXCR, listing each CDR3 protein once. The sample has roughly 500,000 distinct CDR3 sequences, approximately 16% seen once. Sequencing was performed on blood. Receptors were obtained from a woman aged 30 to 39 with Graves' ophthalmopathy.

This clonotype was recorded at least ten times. The CDR3: CASRGDSYNSPLHF. CDR3 nucleotide sequence: TGTGCCAGCAGAGGGGACAGCTATAATTCACCCCTCCACTTT. The chain joins TRBV2 to TRBJ1-6, with 7 bases matching TRBD1. This CDR3 is 14 amino acids long. V lost 6 bases and J lost 3; bases outside the gene matches: 2. The germline V gene has CDR1 SNHLY and CDR2 FYNNEI.

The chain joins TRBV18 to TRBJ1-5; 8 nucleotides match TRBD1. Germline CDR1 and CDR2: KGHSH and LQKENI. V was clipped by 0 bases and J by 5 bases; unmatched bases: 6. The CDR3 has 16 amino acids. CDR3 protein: CASSPPGGQGDQPQHF. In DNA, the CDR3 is TGTGCCAGCTCACCACCGGGTGGACAGGGCGATCAGCCCCAGCATTTT.

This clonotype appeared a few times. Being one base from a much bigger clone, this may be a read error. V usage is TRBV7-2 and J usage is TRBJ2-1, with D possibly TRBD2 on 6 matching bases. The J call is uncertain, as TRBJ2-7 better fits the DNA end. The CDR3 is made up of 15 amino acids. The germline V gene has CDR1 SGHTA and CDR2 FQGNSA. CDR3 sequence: CASSFQVGLYNEQYF. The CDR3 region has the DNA TGTGCCAGCAGCTTCCAAGTAGGACTATACAATGAGCAGTACTTC.

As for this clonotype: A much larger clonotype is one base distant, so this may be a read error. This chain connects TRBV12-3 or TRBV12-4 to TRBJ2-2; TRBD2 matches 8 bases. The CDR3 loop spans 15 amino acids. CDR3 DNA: TGTGCCAGCAGTTTAACAGCGGGAGCCCCCGGGGAGCTGCTTTTT. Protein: CASSLTAGAPGELLF.

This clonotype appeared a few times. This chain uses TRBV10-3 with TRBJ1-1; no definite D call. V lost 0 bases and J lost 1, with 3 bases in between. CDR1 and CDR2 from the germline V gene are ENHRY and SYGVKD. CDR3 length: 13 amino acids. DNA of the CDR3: TGTGCCATCAGTGAGTCTACGAACACTGAAGCTTTCTTT. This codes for CAISESTNTEAFF.

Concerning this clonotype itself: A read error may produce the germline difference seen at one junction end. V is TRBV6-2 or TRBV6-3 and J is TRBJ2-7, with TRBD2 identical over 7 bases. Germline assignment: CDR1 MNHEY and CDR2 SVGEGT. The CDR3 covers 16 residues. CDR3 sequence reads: CASTPTGGRPSHEQYF. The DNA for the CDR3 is TGTGCCAGTACCCCGACGGGAGGCCGCCCCTCCCACGAGCAGTACTTC.

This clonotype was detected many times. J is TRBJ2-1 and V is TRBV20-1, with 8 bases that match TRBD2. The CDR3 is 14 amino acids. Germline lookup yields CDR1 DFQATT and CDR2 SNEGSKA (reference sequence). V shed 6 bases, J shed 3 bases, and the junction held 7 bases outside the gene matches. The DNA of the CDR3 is TGCAGTGCCACCCGAAGCGGGAGCTACAATGAGCAGTTCTTC. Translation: CSATRSGSYNEQFF.

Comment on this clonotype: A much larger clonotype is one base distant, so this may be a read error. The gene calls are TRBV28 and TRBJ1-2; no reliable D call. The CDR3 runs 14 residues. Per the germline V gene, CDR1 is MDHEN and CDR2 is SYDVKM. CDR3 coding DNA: TGTGCGACATCCCGGGTTCCGACTAACTATGGCTACGCCTTC. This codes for CATSRVPTNYGYAF.

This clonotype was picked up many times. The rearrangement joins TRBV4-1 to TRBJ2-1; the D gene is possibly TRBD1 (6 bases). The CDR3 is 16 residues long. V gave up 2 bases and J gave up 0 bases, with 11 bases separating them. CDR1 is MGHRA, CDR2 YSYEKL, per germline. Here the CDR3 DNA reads TGCGCCAGCAGCCAACCTACAGGGAGCTCCTACAATGAGCAGTTCTTC. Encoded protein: CASSQPTGSSYNEQFF.

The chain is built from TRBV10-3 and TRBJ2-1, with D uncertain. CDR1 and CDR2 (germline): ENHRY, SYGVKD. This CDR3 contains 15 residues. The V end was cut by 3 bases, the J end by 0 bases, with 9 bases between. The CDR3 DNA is TGTGCCATCAGTGAATCCCAGAGCTCCTACAATGAGCAGTTCTTC. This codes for CAISESQSSYNEQFF.

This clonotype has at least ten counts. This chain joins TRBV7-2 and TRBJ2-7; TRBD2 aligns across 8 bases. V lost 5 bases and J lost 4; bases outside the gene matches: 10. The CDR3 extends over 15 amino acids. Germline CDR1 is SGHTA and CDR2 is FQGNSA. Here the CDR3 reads CASSLGAGVSYEQYF. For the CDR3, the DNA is TGTGCCAGCAGCCTCGGAGCGGGAGTCAGTTACGAGCAGTACTTC.

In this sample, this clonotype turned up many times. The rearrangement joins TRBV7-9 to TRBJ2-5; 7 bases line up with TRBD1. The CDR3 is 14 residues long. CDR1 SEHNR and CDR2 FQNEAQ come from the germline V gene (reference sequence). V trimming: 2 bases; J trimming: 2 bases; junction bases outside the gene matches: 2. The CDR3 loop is CASSLMTGQETQYF. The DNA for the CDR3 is TGTGCCAGCAGCTTAATGACAGGGCAAGAGACCCAGTACTTC. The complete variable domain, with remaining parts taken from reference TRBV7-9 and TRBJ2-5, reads DTGVSQNPRHKITKRGQNVTFRCDPISEHNRLYWYRQTLGQGPEFLTYFQNEAQLEKSRLLSDRFSAERPKGSFSTLEIQRTEQGDSAMYLCASSLMTGQETQYFGPGTRLLVL.

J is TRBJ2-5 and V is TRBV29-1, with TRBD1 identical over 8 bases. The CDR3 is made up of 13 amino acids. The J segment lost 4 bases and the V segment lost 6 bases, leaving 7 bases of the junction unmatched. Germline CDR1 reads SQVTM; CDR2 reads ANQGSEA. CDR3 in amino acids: CSVSPGQGETQYF. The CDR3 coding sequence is TGCAGCGTCAGTCCCGGACAGGGAGAGACCCAGTACTTC.

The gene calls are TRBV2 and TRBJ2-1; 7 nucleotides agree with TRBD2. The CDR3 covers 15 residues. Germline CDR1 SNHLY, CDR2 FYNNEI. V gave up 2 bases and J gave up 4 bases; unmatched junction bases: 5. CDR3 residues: CASSENLAAYNEQFF. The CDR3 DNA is TGTGCCAGCAGTGAAAATCTAGCGGCTTACAATGAGCAGTTCTTC.

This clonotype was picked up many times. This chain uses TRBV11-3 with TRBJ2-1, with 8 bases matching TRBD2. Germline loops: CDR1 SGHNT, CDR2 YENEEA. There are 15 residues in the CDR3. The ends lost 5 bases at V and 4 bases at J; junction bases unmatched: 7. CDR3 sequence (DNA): TGTGCCAGCAGCCCAGCGGGAGTAGCGTACAATGAGCAGTTCTTC. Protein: CASSPAGVAYNEQFF.

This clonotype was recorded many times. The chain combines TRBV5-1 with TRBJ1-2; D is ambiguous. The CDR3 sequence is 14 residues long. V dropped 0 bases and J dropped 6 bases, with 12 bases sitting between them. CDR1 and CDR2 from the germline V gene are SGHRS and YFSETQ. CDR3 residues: CASSLGPGSDGYTF. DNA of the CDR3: TGCGCCAGCAGCTTGGGACCGGGATCCGATGGCTACACCTTC. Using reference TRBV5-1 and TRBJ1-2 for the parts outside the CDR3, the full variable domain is KAGVTQTPRYLIKTRGQQVTLSCSPISGHRSVSWYQQTPGQGLQFLFEYFSETQRNKGNFPGRFSGRQFSNSRSEMNVSTLELGDSALYLCASSLGPGSDGYTFGSGTRLTVV.

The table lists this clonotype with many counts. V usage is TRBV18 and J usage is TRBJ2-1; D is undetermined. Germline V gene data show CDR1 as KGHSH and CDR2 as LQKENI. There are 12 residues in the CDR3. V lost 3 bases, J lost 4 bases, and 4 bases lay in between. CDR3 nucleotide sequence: TGTGCCAGCTCACCGCCTTACAATGAGCAGTTCTTC. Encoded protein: CASSPPYNEQFF.

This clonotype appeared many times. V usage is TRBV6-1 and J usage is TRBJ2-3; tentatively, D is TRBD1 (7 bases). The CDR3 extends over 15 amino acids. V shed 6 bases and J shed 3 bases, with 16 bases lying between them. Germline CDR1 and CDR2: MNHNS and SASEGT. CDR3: CASREGARETDTQYF. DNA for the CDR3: TGTGCCAGCAGGGAGGGGGCCAGGGAAACAGATACGCAGTATTTT.